A selection of T cell receptor beta chains follows, all from one sample in a study of blood T cell repertoires in COVID-19. The table came from immunoSEQ multiplex PCR; TCRdb's copy has only in-frame clones and leaves some out. The data show hundreds of thousands of clones, around 91% seen once. Material: PBMCs or T cells enriched from blood (not recorded which). The source is a woman in her late teens or twenties who had recovered from COVID-19. CDR3s include the opening cysteine and the closing phenylalanine or tryptophan. A D gene is named only where the DNA matches it firmly. Some rows have no size entry. The others give once, few or many, or a class for an expanded clone.

abundance,v_gene,len,d_gene,j_gene,CDR3nt,CDR3aa
once,TRBV3-1/TRBV3-2,12,.,TRBJ2-4,TGTGCCAGCAGCCAAGATATAAACATTCAGTACTTC,CASSQDINIQYF
.,TRBV7-9,16,TRBD2,TRBJ2-3,TGTGCCAGCAGCTTAACTAGCGGGGGGTCCACAGATACGCAGTATTTT,CASSLTSGGSTDTQYF
.,TRBV6-5,12,.,TRBJ1-2,TGTGCCAGCAGACGGGACACCTATGGCTACACCTTC,CASRRDTYGYTF
.,TRBV15,15,.,TRBJ2-2,TGTGCCACCAGCAGAGATCTATCGGGGGCCGGGGAGCTGTTTTTT,CATSRDLSGAGELFF
.,TRBV9,16,TRBD2,TRBJ2-3,TGTGCCAGCAGCGTCTCTAGCGGATTAAGCACAGATACGCAGTATTTT,CASSVSSGLSTDTQYF
.,TRBV4-1,13,.,TRBJ1-2,TGCGCCAGCAGCCAAGCAGGGGCTGGGAGCTACACCTTC,CASSQAGAGSYTF
.,TRBV11-2,14,.,TRBJ1-1,TGTGCCAGCAGCCCATCCGGCAGGGGCACTGAAGCTTTCTTT,CASSPSGRGTEAFF
.,TRBV15,12,.,TRBJ2-3,TGTGCCACCAGCTCCCGACACGATACGCAGTATTTT,CATSSRHDTQYF
.,TRBV6-5,13,TRBD1,TRBJ2-5,TGTGCCAGCGGGGGACAGACACAAGAGACCCAGTACTTC,CASGGQTQETQYF
once,TRBV5-6,14,.,TRBJ2-7,TGTGCCAGCAGCCAGGGGGGTCTTTACTACGAGCAGTACTTC,CASSQGGLYYEQYF
.,TRBV20-1,11,.,TRBJ2-7,TGCAGTGCTAGGGACAGTTACGAGCAGTACTTC,CSARDSYEQYF
.,TRBV6-5,16,.,TRBJ2-6,TGTGCCAGCAGTTACTCATCAGGGACTGGGGCCAACGTCCTGACTTTC,CASSYSSGTGANVLTF
.,TRBV14,13,.,TRBJ1-1,TGTGCCAGCAGCCAAGACGGGAACACTGAAGCTTTCTTT,CASSQDGNTEAFF
.,TRBV28,14,.,TRBJ1-1,TGTGCCAGCAGTTTTCAGGGACATAGGACTGAAGCTTTCTTT,CASSFQGHRTEAFF
.,TRBV7-2,22,.,TRBJ2-2,TGTGCCAGCAGCTTAGCCACCACCACGCTAACAGGGGGGGGGCTAAACACCGGGGAGCTGTTTTTT,CASSLATTTLTGGGLNTGELFF
many,TRBV19,14,.,TRBJ2-3,TGTGCCAGTAGCCTGGGACACTCCACAGATACGCAGTATTTT,CASSLGHSTDTQYF
.,TRBV10-3,13,TRBD1,TRBJ2-5,TGTGCCACGTGGGACAGGGTCCAAGAGACCCAGTACTTC,CATWDRVQETQYF
few,TRBV2,13,.,TRBJ2-7,TGTGCCAGCAGGGGGGACATGAGGTACGAGCAGTACTTC,CASRGDMRYEQYF
.,TRBV9,17,TRBD2,TRBJ2-1,TGTGCCAGCAGCGTAGGGAAAGCGGGGGGGCCCATCAATGAGCAGTTCTTC,CASSVGKAGGPINEQFF
.,TRBV19,13,.,TRBJ2-2,TGTGCCAGTAGAGAAGGGGTGGAGGGGGAGCTGTTTTTT,CASREGVEGELFF
few,TRBV6-6,11,.,TRBJ1-2,TGTGCCAGCAGTCTAGTGTTTGGCTACACCTTC,CASSLVFGYTF
.,TRBV5-1,15,TRBD1,TRBJ1-1,TGCGCCAGCAAGGACAGGGGGCTGGGGAACACTGAAGCTTTCTTT,CASKDRGLGNTEAFF
.,TRBV6-5,15,.,TRBJ1-2,TGTGCCAGCAGTTACGCCAGGGGAGGGGTCTATGGCTACACCTTC,CASSYARGGVYGYTF
.,TRBV6-2/TRBV6-3,14,TRBD1,TRBJ2-7,TGTGCCAGCAGTACGACAGGGGGCCGCTACGAGCAGTACTTC,CASSTTGGRYEQYF
.,TRBV5-1,15,.,TRBJ1-1,TGCGCCAGCAGCCCCGGTAGGGGTGGGTACACTGAAGCTTTCTTT,CASSPGRGGYTEAFF
.,TRBV2,14,.,TRBJ2-3,TGTGCCAGCAGTGAGATAGTTTTTGGAGATACGCAGTATTTT,CASSEIVFGDTQYF
.,TRBV2,19,TRBD2,TRBJ2-7,TGTGCCAGCAGCCGAGTTCCGGGACTAGCGGGGGCCGAGAGGAACGAGCAGTACTTC,CASSRVPGLAGAERNEQYF
.,TRBV19,15,.,TRBJ1-2,TGTGCGCGACGAACAGGGAGAGGGTCCGACTATGGCTACACCTTC,CARRTGRGSDYGYTF
.,TRBV5-1,16,.,TRBJ1-4,TGCGCCAGCAGCTTTGACCCTACAGGGTCTAATGAAAAACTGTTTTTT,CASSFDPTGSNEKLFF
once,TRBV9,15,TRBD1,TRBJ1-3,TGTGCCAGCAGCGGACAGGGGCTCCATGGAAACACCATATATTTT,CASSGQGLHGNTIYF
.,TRBV2,15,TRBD1,TRBJ2-2,TGTGCCAGCAGTGAGACAGGGGGCGGCTTCGGGGAGCTGTTTTTT,CASSETGGGFGELFF
.,TRBV2,13,.,TRBJ1-5,TGTGCCAGCAGTGAATCCCCTTATCAGCCCCAGCATTTT,CASSESPYQPQHF
once,TRBV4-1,17,TRBD2,TRBJ2-5,TGCGCCAGCAGCCAAGAATTGGGCGGGGGAATCCAAGAGACCCAGTACTTC,CASSQELGGGIQETQYF
.,TRBV19,13,.,TRBJ1-2,TGTGCCAGTAGTATATCCCAGGCTTATGGCTACACCTTC,CASSISQAYGYTF
.,TRBV5-1,17,TRBD2,TRBJ2-5,TGCGCCAGCAGACCCTGGACTAGCGGGGTTACAAGGGAGACCCAGTACTTC,CASRPWTSGVTRETQYF
once,TRBV6-5,14,.,TRBJ1-1,TGTGCCAGCAGTTACTCGGGCGCAAGCACTGAAGCTTTCTTT,CASSYSGASTEAFF
.,TRBV9,14,TRBD2,TRBJ2-1,TGTGCCAGCAGCCCTACCCACGGGGGGAATGAGCAGTTCTTC,CASSPTHGGNEQFF
.,TRBV6-5,15,.,TRBJ2-7,TGTGCCAGCAGTTACTACTCGGGGGACAGCTACGAGCAGTACTTC,CASSYYSGDSYEQYF
.,TRBV10-3,15,TRBD1,TRBJ2-1,TGTGCCATCAGTGAGGACAGGGGGCGGCTCGAGGAGCAGTTCTTC,CAISEDRGRLEEQFF